The sequence of this T cell receptor beta chain was determined in a study of cytomegalovirus exposure and HLA in healthy donors. Study summary: As an earlier analysis found, about 179 million T cells yielded approximately 100 million unique TCR beta sequences. Assignment to the Caucasian-associated ancestry cluster applied to over 70% of the approximately 370 genotyped donors.

From germline, CDR1 is LGHNT and CDR2 FRNRAP. The CDR3 loop spans 14 amino acids. In the PCR, 60 Vbeta and 13 Jbeta primers were used. Libraries were prepared by immunoSEQ multiplex PCR; TCRdb keeps only in-frame clonotypes and omits some of them. The sample includes tens of thousands of clones, 65% to 85% seen only once; the top ten take around 2.5%. This chain connects TRBV12-5 to TRBJ2-5; unclear D gene. The better agreement between TRBJ2-7 and the DNA end casts doubt on the J call. The TCR was taken from a female donor in good health and CMV-seronegative. Specimen: PBMCs. The DNA for the CDR3 is TGTGCTAGTGGTATTCAGGCTATCTCCTACGAGCAGTACTTC. Translation gives CASGIQAISYEQYF.